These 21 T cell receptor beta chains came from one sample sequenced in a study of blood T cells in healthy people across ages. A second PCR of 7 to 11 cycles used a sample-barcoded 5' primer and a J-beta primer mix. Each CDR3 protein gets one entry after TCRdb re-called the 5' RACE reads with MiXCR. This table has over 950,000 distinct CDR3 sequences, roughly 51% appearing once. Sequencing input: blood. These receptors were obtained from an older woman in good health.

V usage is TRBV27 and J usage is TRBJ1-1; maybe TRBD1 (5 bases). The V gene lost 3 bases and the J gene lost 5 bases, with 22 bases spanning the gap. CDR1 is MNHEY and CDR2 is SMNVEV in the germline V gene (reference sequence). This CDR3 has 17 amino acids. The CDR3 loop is CASSFGGGLFSVTEAFF. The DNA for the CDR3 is TGTGCCAGCAGTTTTGGCGGGGGACTCTTTAGTGTGACTGAAGCTTTCTTT.

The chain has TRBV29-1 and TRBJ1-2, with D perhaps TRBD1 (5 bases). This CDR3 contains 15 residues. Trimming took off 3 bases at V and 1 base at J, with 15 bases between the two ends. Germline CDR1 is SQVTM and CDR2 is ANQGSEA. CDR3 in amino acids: CSVEVRQGGNYGYTF. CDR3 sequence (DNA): TGCAGCGTTGAGGTCCGGCAGGGAGGTAACTATGGCTACACCTTC.

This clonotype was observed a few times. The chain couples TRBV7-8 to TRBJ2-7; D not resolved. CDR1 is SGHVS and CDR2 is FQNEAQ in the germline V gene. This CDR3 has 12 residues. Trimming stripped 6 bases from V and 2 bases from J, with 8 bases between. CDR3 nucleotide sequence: TGTGCCAGCAGTTCCCACCCCTACGAGCAGTACTTC. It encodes CASSSHPYEQYF.

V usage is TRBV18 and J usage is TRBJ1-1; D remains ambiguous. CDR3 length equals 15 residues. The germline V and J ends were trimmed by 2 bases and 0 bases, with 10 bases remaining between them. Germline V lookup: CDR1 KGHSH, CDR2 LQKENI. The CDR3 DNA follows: TGTGCCAGCTCACCAATTTCCAGACTGAACACTGAAGCTTTCTTT. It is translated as CASSPISRLNTEAFF.

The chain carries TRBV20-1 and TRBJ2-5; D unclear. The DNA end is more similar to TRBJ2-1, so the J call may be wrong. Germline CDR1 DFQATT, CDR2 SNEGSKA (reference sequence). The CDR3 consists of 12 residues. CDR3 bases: TGCAGTGCCTCTTCTAAACGAGAGACCCAGTTCTTC. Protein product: CSASSKRETQFF.

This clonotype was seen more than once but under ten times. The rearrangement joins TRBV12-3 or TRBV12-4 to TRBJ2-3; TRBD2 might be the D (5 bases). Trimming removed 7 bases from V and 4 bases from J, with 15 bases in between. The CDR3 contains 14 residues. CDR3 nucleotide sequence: TGTGCCAGCACCTCCCGACCGAGGGCAGATACGCAGTATTTT. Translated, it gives CASTSRPRADTQYF.

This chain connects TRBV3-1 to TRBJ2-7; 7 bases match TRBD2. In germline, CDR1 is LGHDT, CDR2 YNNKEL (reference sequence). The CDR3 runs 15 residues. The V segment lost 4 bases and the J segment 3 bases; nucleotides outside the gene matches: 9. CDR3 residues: CASSPTWRENYEQYF. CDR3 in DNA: TGTGCCAGCAGCCCCACTTGGCGGGAGAACTACGAGCAGTACTTC.

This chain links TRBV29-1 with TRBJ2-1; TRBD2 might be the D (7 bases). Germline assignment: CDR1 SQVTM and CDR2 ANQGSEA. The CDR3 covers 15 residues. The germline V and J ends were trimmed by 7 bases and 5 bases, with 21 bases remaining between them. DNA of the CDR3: TGCAGCGCCGAGGGAGGGGGAGGGCCGAACAATGAGCAGTTCTTC. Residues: CSAEGGGGPNNEQFF.

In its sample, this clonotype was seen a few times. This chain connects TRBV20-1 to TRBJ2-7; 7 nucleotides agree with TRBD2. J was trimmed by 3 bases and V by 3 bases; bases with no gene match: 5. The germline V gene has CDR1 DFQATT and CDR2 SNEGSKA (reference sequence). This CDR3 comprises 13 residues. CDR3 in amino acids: CSARGGLVYEQYF. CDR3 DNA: TGCAGTGCTAGGGGTGGACTAGTCTACGAGCAGTACTTC.

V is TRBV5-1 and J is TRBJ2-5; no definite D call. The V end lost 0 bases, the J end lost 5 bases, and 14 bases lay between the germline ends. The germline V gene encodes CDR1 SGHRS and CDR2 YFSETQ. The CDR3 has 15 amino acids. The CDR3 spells CASSLGTTELETQYF. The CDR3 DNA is TGCGCCAGCAGCTTGGGTACCACTGAGTTGGAGACCCAGTACTTC.

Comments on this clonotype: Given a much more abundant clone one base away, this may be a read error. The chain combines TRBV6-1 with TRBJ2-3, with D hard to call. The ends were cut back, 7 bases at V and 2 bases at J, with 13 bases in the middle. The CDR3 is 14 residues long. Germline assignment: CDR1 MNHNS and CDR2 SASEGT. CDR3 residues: CASKSELNTDTQYF. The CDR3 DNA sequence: TGTGCCAGCAAAAGCGAGCTGAACACAGATACGCAGTATTTT.

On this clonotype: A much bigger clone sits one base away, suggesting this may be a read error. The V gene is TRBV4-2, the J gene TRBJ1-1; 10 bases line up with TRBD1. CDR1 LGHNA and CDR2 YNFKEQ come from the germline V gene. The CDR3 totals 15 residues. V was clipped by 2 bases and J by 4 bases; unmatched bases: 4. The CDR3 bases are TGTGCCAGCAGCCAACCCCGGGACAGGGGCACTGAAGCTTTCTTT. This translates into CASSQPRDRGTEAFF.

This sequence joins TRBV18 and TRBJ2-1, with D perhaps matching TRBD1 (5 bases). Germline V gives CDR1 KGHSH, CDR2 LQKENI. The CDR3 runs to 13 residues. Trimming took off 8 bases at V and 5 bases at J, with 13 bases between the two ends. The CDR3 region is CASTGNRNNEQFF. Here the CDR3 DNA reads TGTGCCAGCACCGGTAACAGGAACAATGAGCAGTTCTTC. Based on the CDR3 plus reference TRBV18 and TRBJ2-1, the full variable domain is NAGVMQNPRHLVRRRGQEARLRCSPMKGHSHVYWYRQLPEEGLKFMVYLQKENIIDESGMPKERFSAEFPKEGPSILRIQQVVRGDSAAYFCASTGNRNNEQFFGPGTRLTVL.

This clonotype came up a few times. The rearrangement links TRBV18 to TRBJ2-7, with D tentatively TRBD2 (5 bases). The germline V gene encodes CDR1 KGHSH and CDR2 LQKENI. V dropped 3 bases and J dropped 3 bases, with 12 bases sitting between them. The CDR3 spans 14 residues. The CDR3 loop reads CASSPTTGNYEQYF. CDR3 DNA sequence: TGTGCCAGCTCACCGACAACGGGAAACTACGAGCAGTACTTC.

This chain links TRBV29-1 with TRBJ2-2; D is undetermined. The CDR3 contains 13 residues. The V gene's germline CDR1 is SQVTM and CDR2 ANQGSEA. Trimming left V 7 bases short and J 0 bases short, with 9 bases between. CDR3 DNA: TGCAGCGGCGCGCGAGCGAACACCGGGGAGCTGTTTTTT. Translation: CSGARANTGELFF.

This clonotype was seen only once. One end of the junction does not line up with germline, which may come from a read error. This chain's CDR3 is CGVEAGGREQFF. The DNA of the CDR3 is TGCGGCGTTGAAGCGGGGGGGCGTGAGCAGTTCTTC. The rearrangement uses TRBV29-1 and TRBJ2-1, with 10 bases that match TRBD2. Germline CDR1 reads SQVTM; CDR2 reads ANQGSEA. The CDR3 is 12 amino acids.

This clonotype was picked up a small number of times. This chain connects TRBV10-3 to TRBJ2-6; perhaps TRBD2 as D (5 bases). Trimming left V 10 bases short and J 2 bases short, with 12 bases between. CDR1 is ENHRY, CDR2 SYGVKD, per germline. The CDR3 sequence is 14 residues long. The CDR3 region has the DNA TGTGCCACCAAGCCCGGGGCTGGGGCCAACGTCCTGACTTTC. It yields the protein CATKPGAGANVLTF.

The CDR3 region has the DNA TGTGCCAGCAGTTTCCGGGTTACTCCCTACGAGCAGTACTTC. It encodes CASSFRVTPYEQYF. This chain links TRBV27 with TRBJ2-7, with D uncertain. Germline loops: CDR1 MNHEY, CDR2 SMNVEV (reference sequence). There are 14 residues in the CDR3. V dropped 3 bases and J dropped 2 bases, with 11 bases sitting between them.

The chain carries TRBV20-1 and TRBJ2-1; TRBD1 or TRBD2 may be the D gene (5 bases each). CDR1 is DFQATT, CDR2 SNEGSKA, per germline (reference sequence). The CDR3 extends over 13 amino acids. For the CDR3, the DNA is TGCAGAATCGACAGCGGAAACTACAATGAGCAGTTCTTC. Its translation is CRIDSGNYNEQFF.

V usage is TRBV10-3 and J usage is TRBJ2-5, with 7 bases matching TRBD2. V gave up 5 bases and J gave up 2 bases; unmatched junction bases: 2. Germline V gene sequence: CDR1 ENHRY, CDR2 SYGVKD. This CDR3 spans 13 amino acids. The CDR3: CAISPGGQETQYF. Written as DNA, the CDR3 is TGTGCCATCAGTCCGGGGGGTCAAGAGACCCAGTACTTC.

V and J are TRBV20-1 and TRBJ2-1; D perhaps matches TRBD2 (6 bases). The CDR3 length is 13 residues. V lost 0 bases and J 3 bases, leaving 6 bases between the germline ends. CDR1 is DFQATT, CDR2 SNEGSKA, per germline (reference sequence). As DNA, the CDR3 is TGCAGTGCTAGAGAGCGGGACTACAATGAGCAGTTCTTC. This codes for CSARERDYNEQFF.